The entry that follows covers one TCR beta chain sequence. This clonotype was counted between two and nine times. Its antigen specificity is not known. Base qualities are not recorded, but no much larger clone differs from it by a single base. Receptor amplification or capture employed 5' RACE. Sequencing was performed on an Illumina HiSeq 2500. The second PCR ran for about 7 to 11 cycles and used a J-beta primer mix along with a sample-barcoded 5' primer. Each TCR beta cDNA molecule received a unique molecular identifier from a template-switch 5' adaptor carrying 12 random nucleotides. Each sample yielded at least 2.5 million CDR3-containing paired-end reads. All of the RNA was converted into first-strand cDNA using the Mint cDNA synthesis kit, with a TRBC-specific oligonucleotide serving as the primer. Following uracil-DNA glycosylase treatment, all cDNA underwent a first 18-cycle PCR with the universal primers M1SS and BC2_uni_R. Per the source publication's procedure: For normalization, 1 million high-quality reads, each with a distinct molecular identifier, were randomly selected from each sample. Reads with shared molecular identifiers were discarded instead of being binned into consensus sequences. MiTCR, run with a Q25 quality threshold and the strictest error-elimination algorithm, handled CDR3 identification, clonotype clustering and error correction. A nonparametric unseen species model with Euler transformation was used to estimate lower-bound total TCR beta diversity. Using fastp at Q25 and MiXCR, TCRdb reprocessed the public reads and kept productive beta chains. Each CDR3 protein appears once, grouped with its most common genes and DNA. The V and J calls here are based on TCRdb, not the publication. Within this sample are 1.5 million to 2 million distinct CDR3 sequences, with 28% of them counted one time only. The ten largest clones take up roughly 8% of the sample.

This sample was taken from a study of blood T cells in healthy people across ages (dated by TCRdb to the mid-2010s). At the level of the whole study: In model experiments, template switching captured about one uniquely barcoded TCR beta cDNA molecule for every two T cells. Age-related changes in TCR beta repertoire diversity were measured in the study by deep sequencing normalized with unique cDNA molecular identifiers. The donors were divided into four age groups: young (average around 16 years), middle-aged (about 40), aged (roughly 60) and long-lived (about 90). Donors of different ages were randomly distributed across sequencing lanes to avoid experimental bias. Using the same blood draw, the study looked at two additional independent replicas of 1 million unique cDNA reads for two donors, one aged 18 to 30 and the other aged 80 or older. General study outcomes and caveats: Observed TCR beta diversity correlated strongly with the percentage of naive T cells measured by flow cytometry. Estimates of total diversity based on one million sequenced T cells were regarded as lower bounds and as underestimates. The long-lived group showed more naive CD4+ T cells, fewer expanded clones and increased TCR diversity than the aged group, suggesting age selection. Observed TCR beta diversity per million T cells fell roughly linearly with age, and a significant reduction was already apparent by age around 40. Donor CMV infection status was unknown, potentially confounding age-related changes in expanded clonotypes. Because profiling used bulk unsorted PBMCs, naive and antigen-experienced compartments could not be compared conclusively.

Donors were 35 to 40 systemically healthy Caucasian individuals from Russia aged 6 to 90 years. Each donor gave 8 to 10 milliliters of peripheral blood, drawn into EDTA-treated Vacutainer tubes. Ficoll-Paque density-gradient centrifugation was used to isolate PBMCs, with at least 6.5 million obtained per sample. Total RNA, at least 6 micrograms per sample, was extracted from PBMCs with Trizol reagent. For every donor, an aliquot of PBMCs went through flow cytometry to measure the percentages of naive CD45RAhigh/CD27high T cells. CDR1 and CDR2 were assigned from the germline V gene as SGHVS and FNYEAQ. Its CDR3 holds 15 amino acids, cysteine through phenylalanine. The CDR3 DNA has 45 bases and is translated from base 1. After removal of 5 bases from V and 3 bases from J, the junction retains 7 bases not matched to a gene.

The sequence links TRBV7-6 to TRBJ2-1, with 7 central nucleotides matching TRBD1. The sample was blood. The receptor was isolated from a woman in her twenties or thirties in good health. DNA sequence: TGTGCCAGCAGCCGCAACCGGGACAGCTACAATGAGCAGTTCTTC. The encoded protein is CASSRNRDSYNEQFF.